These 20 T cell receptor beta chains originate from one sample sequenced in a study of blood T cell repertoires in COVID-19. Assay used: immunoSEQ multiplex PCR; TCRdb lists only in-frame clones, some missing. The sample contains about 39,000 clones, about 86% of which appear only once. Sequenced material: peripheral blood. All receptors come from a man aged 35 to 55 with active COVID-19.

This sequence joins TRBV6-4 and TRBJ2-7, with TRBD2 identical over 8 bases. The CDR3 is 13 residues long. Germline V lookup: CDR1 MRHNA, CDR2 SNTAGT. V shed 6 bases, J shed 5 bases, and the junction held 6 bases outside the gene matches. The CDR3 nucleotides read TGTGCCAGCAGCAAGCGGGAGTCAGACGAGCAGTACTTC. Its translation is CASSKRESDEQYF.

The V gene is TRBV4-1, the J gene TRBJ1-3, with D perhaps TRBD1 (6 bases). V shed 4 bases and J shed 4 bases, with 11 bases lying between them. The CDR3 has 14 amino acids. CDR1 and CDR2 (germline): MGHRA, YSYEKL. Written as DNA, the CDR3 is TGCGCCAGCAGCCTAGGGGGTCAGGGAAACACCATATATTTT. This gives the protein CASSLGGQGNTIYF.

The chain employs TRBV28 and TRBJ2-7, with 12 positions matching TRBD2. There are 16 residues in the CDR3. The germline gives CDR1 MDHEN, CDR2 SYDVKM. V trimming: 10 bases; J trimming: 0 bases; junction bases outside the gene matches: 10. In DNA, the CDR3 is TGTGCCACCTGGGGACTAGCGGGTAATGCCTCCTACGAGCAGTACTTC. Translated: CATWGLAGNASYEQYF.

This clone was detected only once. J is TRBJ2-1 and V is TRBV10-2, with TRBD2 as a possible D gene (5 bases). Germline CDR1 reads WSHSY; CDR2 reads SAAADI. This CDR3 is 14 amino acids long. V was trimmed by 0 bases and J by 11 bases, leaving 14 bases between them. CDR3 DNA: TGCGCCAGCAGTGAGTCGGCTAGCTTGCGACAGCAGTTCTTC. Translated, it gives CASSESASLRQQFF.

The rearrangement uses TRBV7-2 and TRBJ2-2, with D perhaps matching TRBD2 (5 bases). V lost 5 bases and J lost 6, with 16 bases in between. The CDR3 sequence is 15 residues long. CDR1 is SGHTA, CDR2 FQGNSA, per germline. The CDR3 sequence: CASSPDRRGPGELFF. The CDR3, as DNA: TGTGCCAGCAGCCCTGATCGCAGAGGGCCCGGGGAGCTGTTTTTT.

This clone occurred once. CDR3 nucleotide sequence: TGTGCCAGCAGCCCCCCCGGGACTAGCCGTGAGACCCAGTACTTC. Residues: CASSPPGTSRETQYF. The chain uses TRBV9 and TRBJ2-5; 9 positions match TRBD2. V trimming: 4 bases; J trimming: 5 bases; junction bases outside the gene matches: 9. CDR1 SGDLS and CDR2 YYNGEE come from the germline V gene. This CDR3 contains 15 residues. The whole variable domain, filled in from reference TRBV9 and TRBJ2-5, reads DSGVTQTPKHLITATGQRVTLRCSPRSGDLSVYWYQQSLDQGLQFLIQYYNGEERAKGNILERFSAQQFPDLHSELNLSSLELGDSALYFCASSPPGTSRETQYFGPGTRLLVL.

The rearrangement joins TRBV10-3 to TRBJ2-7, with 7 bases identical to TRBD2. This CDR3 contains 13 residues. Germline V gene sequence: CDR1 ENHRY, CDR2 SYGVKD. J was trimmed by 1 base and V by 4 bases; bases with no gene match: 1. The CDR3 DNA sequence: TGTGCCATCAGTGGGGAGGGATCCTACGAGCAGTACTTC. It translates to CAISGEGSYEQYF.

The table lists this clone with a count of one. The chain couples TRBV3-1 (or the pseudogene TRBV3-2) to TRBJ2-2; 9 bases map to TRBD2. V trimming: 2 bases; J trimming: 1 base; junction bases outside the gene matches: 5. The length of the CDR3 is 17 residues. Germline assignment: CDR1 LGHDT and CDR2 YNNKEL (reference sequence). CDR3 bases: TGTGCCAGCAGCCAATTGACTAGCGGCCTGAACACCGGGGAGCTGTTTTTT. Protein product: CASSQLTSGLNTGELFF.

The chain recombines TRBV6-5 with TRBJ1-4; 9 bases match TRBD1. CDR3 length: 15 residues. The V gene's germline CDR1 is MNHEY and CDR2 SVGAGI. With 2 bases clipped from V and 6 bases from J, the junction kept 4 bases outside the gene matches. Written as DNA, the CDR3 is TGTGCCAGCAGTTACACCGGGACAGGGTATGAAAAACTGTTTTTT. Translated, it gives CASSYTGTGYEKLFF.

The sample holds one count of this clone. The chain couples TRBV28 to TRBJ1-3; 7 bases are shared with TRBD1. CDR3 length: 18 residues. CDR1 is MDHEN, CDR2 SYDVKM, per germline. V shed 5 bases and J 5 bases; nucleotides not matched to a gene: 18. The CDR3 region is CASSPLWDRGPNRNTIYF. CDR3 nucleotide sequence: TGTGCCAGCAGTCCCCTTTGGGATAGGGGGCCTAATAGAAACACCATATATTTT.

This clone is deemed medium-sized (0.01 to 0.1%). This same CDR3 is encoded by further DNA sequences in the sample. The rearrangement joins TRBV6-4 to TRBJ2-1, with 9 bases that match TRBD2. The CDR3 runs to 15 residues. Unmatched junction bases numbered 0, after V lost 0 bases and J lost 3 bases. Germline V lookup: CDR1 MRHNA, CDR2 SNTAGT. The CDR3 protein is CASSDSSGSYNEQFF. CDR3 DNA sequence: TGTGCCAGCAGTGACTCTAGCGGGAGCTACAATGAGCAGTTCTTC.

This chain connects TRBV7-3 to TRBJ2-1, with D maybe TRBD2 (6 bases). The CDR3 is made up of 19 amino acids. The germline CDR1 and CDR2 sequences are SGHTA and FQGTGA. Trimming removed 5 bases from V and 5 bases from J, with 28 bases in between. CDR3 nucleotides: TGTGCCAGCAGCCCTCACGGTGGGGGAGGTTTCCGCGTGAACAATGAGCAGTTCTTC. This gives the protein CASSPHGGGGFRVNNEQFF.

The V call is TRBV18, the J call TRBJ2-2; 9 nucleotides line up with TRBD1. CDR3 length: 14 residues. J lost 9 bases, V lost 3 bases, and 5 bases had no gene match. From germline, CDR1 is KGHSH and CDR2 LQKENI. In nucleotides, the CDR3 is TGTGCCAGCTCACCGAACACAGGGGGCCGGGAGCTGTTTTTT. It translates to CASSPNTGGRELFF. Using reference TRBV18 and TRBJ2-2 for the parts outside the CDR3, the full variable domain is NAGVMQNPRHLVRRRGQEARLRCSPMKGHSHVYWYRQLPEEGLKFMVYLQKENIIDESGMPKERFSAEFPKEGPSILRIQQVVRGDSAAYFCASSPNTGGRELFFGEGSRLTVL.

The V gene is TRBV19, the J gene TRBJ1-2, with 8 bases fitting TRBD1. From germline, CDR1 is LNHDA and CDR2 SQIVND (reference sequence). The trim removed 6 bases at V and 2 bases at J, leaving 8 bases unmatched. The CDR3 has 15 residues. The CDR3, as DNA: TGTGCCAGTAGAGGGCAGGGGGCTTTCAACTATGGCTACACCTTC. It encodes CASRGQGAFNYGYTF.

The chain carries TRBV25-1 and TRBJ1-6, with TRBD1 as a possible D gene (5 bases). From germline, CDR1 is MGHDK and CDR2 SYGVNS. V was clipped by 7 bases and J by 6 bases, with 10 bases between them. The CDR3 length is 13 residues. CDR3 in DNA: TGTGCCAGCATAGGCGGGGCTAATTCACCCCTCCACTTT. Residues: CASIGGANSPLHF.

The chain couples TRBV5-1 to TRBJ2-5; D might be TRBD2 (5 bases). Trimming took 4 bases from V and 5 from J, leaving 15 bases between them. The germline gives CDR1 SGHRS, CDR2 YFSETQ. CDR3 length equals 14 residues. CDR3: CASSRASGEETQYF. In DNA form, the CDR3 reads TGCGCCAGCAGCCGGGCATCCGGGGAGGAGACCCAGTACTTC.

The chain uses TRBV6-4 and TRBJ2-2; a weak D match, TRBD1 (5 bases). Germline CDR1 and CDR2: MRHNA and SNTAGT. The V end lost 0 bases, the J end lost 4 bases, and 6 bases lay between the germline ends. This CDR3 spans 14 amino acids. The CDR3 protein is CASSDSQGTGELFF. The CDR3 coding sequence is TGTGCCAGCAGTGACTCTCAGGGCACCGGGGAGCTGTTTTTT.

V and J are TRBV6-5 and TRBJ2-3; D remains unclear. Germline V lookup: CDR1 MNHEY, CDR2 SVGAGI. V lost 0 bases and J 3 bases, leaving 13 bases between the germline ends. This CDR3 comprises 16 residues. In DNA, the CDR3 is TGTGCCAGCAGTTACTCACTAATCCCCTCAACAGATACGCAGTATTTT. Translating gives CASSYSLIPSTDTQYF.

J is TRBJ2-7 and V is TRBV10-3; D is unclear. CDR3 size: 14 residues. Germline-derived CDR1 and CDR2 are ENHRY and SYGVKD. V lost 2 bases and J lost 3, with 11 bases in between. The CDR3 sequence is CAISEEVANYEQYF. In DNA form, the CDR3 reads TGTGCCATCAGTGAGGAAGTGGCAAACTACGAGCAGTACTTC.

CDR3 region: CASSTPTLTGYGYTF. The CDR3 bases are TGTGCCAGCAGCACCCCCACCCTGACAGGGTATGGCTACACCTTC. The chain uses TRBV11-2 and TRBJ1-2; TRBD1 aligns across 7 bases. The ends lost 5 bases at V and 5 bases at J; junction bases unmatched: 11. The CDR3 is made up of 15 amino acids. The germline V gene encodes CDR1 SGHAT and CDR2 FQNNGV. Full variable domain (remainder filled in from reference TRBV11-2 and TRBJ1-2): EAGVAQSPRYKIIEKRQSVAFWCNPISGHATLYWYQQILGQGPKLLIQFQNNGVVDDSQLPKDRFSAERLKGVDSTLKIQPAKLEDSAVYLCASSTPTLTGYGYTFGSGTRLTVV.